Described below is a single T cell receptor (beta chain) sequence and its context. Its target antigen remains unknown. Base quality data are lacking; no much larger clone is found one base away. The CDR3 starts with the cysteine, ends with the phenylalanine, and has 13 residues. The CDR3 DNA has 39 bases and is translated from base 1. V loses 2 bases, J loses 3 bases, and the germline ends lie 5 bases apart. As encoded in the germline V gene, CDR1 is MNHNS while CDR2 is SASEGT. The CDR3 regions of human TCRbeta chains were subjected to immunosequencing. As for how the authors treated the data: TCRs in the repertoires were matched against a reference library of SARS-CoV-2-specific TCRs that had been generated with the MIRA antigen-specificity platform. Breadth meant the fraction of unique TCRs that were SARS-CoV-2-associated, whereas depth meant the fraction of total T cells that were SARS-CoV-2-associated. Using the MIRA data, each spike-specific TCR was mapped to the spike region that the TCR reacts to and placed in a CD4 or CD8 class. Log10-transformed breadth and depth values were compared by one-way ANOVA with Sidak's multiple comparisons tests. Held by TCRdb, this immuneACCESS table contains in-frame sequences only and omits some clones. Under half of the omission traces to an unresolved V gene where checked; the cause of the rest is unknown. D and trimming come from the DNA, and the V and J calls and clone size come from that table. The sample data list fewer than 130,000 clones, and roughly 90% of these were observed just once. The ten largest clones capture around 14% of the sample.

The time point label, as the study defines it: about 28 days (+/-7) after the second vaccine dose. AZD1222 recipients whose second dose came at about 4 weeks and those whose second dose came at about 12 weeks were combined into one group, since spike-specific TCR depth and breadth did not differ between the two schedules. The vaccinee samples were drawn from two UK trials, COV001 and COV002, one of which was a single-blind randomized controlled phase 2/3 trial testing AZD1222 (ChAdOx1 nCoV-19) in healthy adults. For TCRbeta chain sequencing, PBMC samples from trial participants were taken at day 0 and at day 28 after the second dose. This sample was included in a study of T cell responses to AZD1222 COVID-19 vaccine (dated by TCRdb to the early 2020s). For context, the study as a whole: A total of under 250 trial participants underwent TCR sequencing, of whom roughly 210 had received two doses of AZD1222 and about 25 had received two doses of the MenACWY control vaccine. Trial participants were enrolled into age subgroups of 18-55, 56-69 and 70-plus years, which contained about 150, 28 and 57 TCR-sequenced participants, respectively.

The full study reports these points: Participants were mostly white British and included more females than males, and it was suggested by the authors that clonal diversity may have been underestimated. Because no day 14 peak-response samples were available, repertoires were characterized only after the peak T cell response. The whole spike protein was spanned by vaccine-associated CD4 TCRs, and dominant responses were seen in regions 160-218 and 743-854. Only a handful of AZD1222 recipients were SARS-CoV-2 seropositive at baseline, limiting conclusions about previously exposed vaccinees. Spike-specific TCR breadth and depth rose significantly after two AZD1222 doses compared with day 0 and with MenACWY recipients. In the small 56-69-year group, the increase in depth fell short of significance, most likely because of low power. Reportedly, close to half of the unique spike-specific TCRs recognized epitopes lying outside the regions that are mutated in the B.1.351 and B.1.1.7 variants.

This receptor was taken from an adult who received the AZD1222 COVID-19 vaccine. Sequences were derived from peripheral blood, sampled 28 days after the second AZD1222 dose. This sequence uses TRBV6-1 and TRBJ1-3; no D gene is confidently identified. The CDR3 loop reads CASSESVGNTIYF. In nucleotides, the sequence is TGTGCCAGCAGTGAATCCGTTGGAAACACCATATATTTT.